This is a list of T cell receptor beta chains from one sample in a study of blood T cells in healthy people across ages. TCRdb reprocessed the 5' RACE reads with MiXCR, giving one entry per CDR3 protein. The table has 600,000 to 850,000 distinct CDR3 sequences, roughly 41% seen once; the top ten hold under 25%. The sample comprised blood. These receptors came from a woman aged 60 to 75 in good health. Each CDR3 is given with its conserved first and last residue. D genes are given only for firm matches. Expanded clones get a size class; other rows say once, few or many, or leave the size out.

V gene: TRBV11-2; J gene: TRBJ1-2; D gene: NA; clone size: NA; CDR3 DNA: TGTGCCAGCAGCTTACCGGGGGCCGGCGGCTACACCTTC; CDR3 protein: CASSLPGAGGYTF
V gene: TRBV18; J gene: TRBJ2-7; D gene: NA; clone size: few; CDR3 DNA: TGTGCCAGCTCACCCCTCGGGGGTACTCGTGACGAGCAGTACTTC; CDR3 protein: CASSPLGGTRDEQYF
V gene: TRBV4-3; J gene: TRBJ2-7; D gene: NA; clone size: NA; CDR3 DNA: TGCGCCAGCAGCCAAGATCTGGCAGGAGCCTACGAGCAGTACTTC; CDR3 protein: CASSQDLAGAYEQYF
V gene: TRBV7-2; J gene: TRBJ1-4; D gene: TRBD1; clone size: NA; CDR3 DNA: TGCGCCAGCAGCACCGGGACAGGGGAGGGAAAACCGTTTTTT; CDR3 protein: CASSTGTGEGKPFF
V gene: TRBV4-2; J gene: TRBJ2-3; D gene: NA; clone size: once; CDR3 DNA: TGTGCCAGCAGCCAAGACCCCCCCACCTCTAGCACAGATACGCAGTATTTT; CDR3 protein: CASSQDPPTSSTDTQYF
V gene: TRBV20-1; J gene: TRBJ1-3; D gene: NA; clone size: NA; CDR3 DNA: TGCAGTGTTAGAGGCCTTAGGGACTCTGGAAACACCATATATTTT; CDR3 protein: CSVRGLRDSGNTIYF
V gene: TRBV5-1; J gene: TRBJ2-7; D gene: NA; clone size: NA; CDR3 DNA: TGCGCCAGCAGCCACGGGAGTGCCTACGAGCAGTACTTC; CDR3 protein: CASSHGSAYEQYF
V gene: TRBV7-9; J gene: TRBJ1-2; D gene: NA; clone size: few; CDR3 DNA: TGTGCCAGCAGCGCCCGACAGAGCAATGGCTACACCTTC; CDR3 protein: CASSARQSNGYTF
V gene: TRBV6-5; J gene: TRBJ1-5; D gene: TRBD1; clone size: few; CDR3 DNA: TGTGCCAGCAGTTCAGCCGGGACAGGCATATTAGGCAATCAGCCCCAGCATTTT; CDR3 protein: CASSSAGTGILGNQPQHF
V gene: TRBV20-1; J gene: TRBJ2-2; D gene: NA; clone size: NA; CDR3 DNA: TGCAGTGCTCAATCCCAGGACGGCACCGGGGAGCTGTTTTTT; CDR3 protein: CSAQSQDGTGELFF
V gene: TRBV5-6; J gene: TRBJ2-3; D gene: NA; clone size: few; CDR3 DNA: TGTGCCAGCAGCTTGGTTTTGGGGGGACGCACAGATACGCAGTATTTT; CDR3 protein: CASSLVLGGRTDTQYF
V gene: TRBV7-9; J gene: TRBJ2-7; D gene: NA; clone size: NA; CDR3 DNA: TGTGCCAGCGGAGGGTCTTATTCCTACGAGCAGTACTTC; CDR3 protein: CASGGSYSYEQYF
V gene: TRBV12-3/TRBV12-4; J gene: TRBJ1-2; D gene: NA; clone size: NA; CDR3 DNA: TGTGCCAGCTGGGCCGGCAGACTTTATAACTATGGTTACACCTTC; CDR3 protein: CASWAGRLYNYGYTF
V gene: TRBV15; J gene: TRBJ2-6; D gene: NA; clone size: NA; CDR3 DNA: TGTGCCACCAGCACCGACAGGGGGCTAGCGGGAGGTGCCGGGGCCAACGTCCTGACTTTC; CDR3 protein: CATSTDRGLAGGAGANVLTF
V gene: TRBV29-1; J gene: TRBJ2-7; D gene: NA; clone size: NA; CDR3 DNA: TGCAGCGTCGACACAGATCCCTACGAGCAGTACTTC; CDR3 protein: CSVDTDPYEQYF
V gene: TRBV12-3/TRBV12-4; J gene: TRBJ2-7; D gene: TRBD2; clone size: NA; CDR3 DNA: TGTGCCAGCAGTTTAGGGACTAGCGGGGGGGCTGAGCAGTACTTC; CDR3 protein: CASSLGTSGGAEQYF
V gene: TRBV20-1; J gene: TRBJ1-4; D gene: NA; clone size: NA; CDR3 DNA: TGCAGTGCTAGGGGAGATGAAAAACTGTTTTTT; CDR3 protein: CSARGDEKLFF
V gene: TRBV19; J gene: TRBJ2-3; D gene: NA; clone size: NA; CDR3 DNA: TGTGCCAGTAGTATTGGGCAGGGCGGCACAGATACGCAGTATTTT; CDR3 protein: CASSIGQGGTDTQYF
V gene: TRBV5-1; J gene: TRBJ1-2; D gene: TRBD1; clone size: NA; CDR3 DNA: TGCGCCAGCAGCCCGGGGACAGGGGGCGATGGCTATGGCTACACCTTC; CDR3 protein: CASSPGTGGDGYGYTF
V gene: TRBV7-2; J gene: TRBJ2-7; D gene: NA; clone size: few; CDR3 DNA: TGTGCCAGCGGATACAGGTCCCCCACGGACGAGCAGTACTTC; CDR3 protein: CASGYRSPTDEQYF
V gene: TRBV5-6; J gene: TRBJ1-5; D gene: TRBD1; clone size: NA; CDR3 DNA: TGTGCCAGCAGTCTGGGACAGGGTCAACCCCAGCATTTT; CDR3 protein: CASSLGQGQPQHF
V gene: TRBV20-1; J gene: TRBJ1-2; D gene: NA; clone size: NA; CDR3 DNA: TGCAGTGCTCCTGGCTACACCTTC; CDR3 protein: CSAPGYTF
V gene: TRBV20-1; J gene: TRBJ2-5; D gene: NA; clone size: NA; CDR3 DNA: TGCAGGGCTAGACTACCTCGGGCAACGTACCAAGAGACCCAGTACTTC; CDR3 protein: CRARLPRATYQETQYF
V gene: TRBV7-2; J gene: TRBJ2-7; D gene: TRBD2; clone size: NA; CDR3 DNA: TGTGCCAGCAGTCAAGTAGCGGGAGGACCCAACGAGCAGTACTTC; CDR3 protein: CASSQVAGGPNEQYF
V gene: TRBV7-2; J gene: TRBJ2-2; D gene: NA; clone size: NA; CDR3 DNA: TGTGCCAGCAGACACCCGGGGACACGCACCGGGGAGCTGTTTTTT; CDR3 protein: CASRHPGTRTGELFF
V gene: TRBV6-6; J gene: TRBJ2-2; D gene: NA; clone size: NA; CDR3 DNA: TGTGCCAGCAGTTACAGGGAGGAGCGGGCCGGGGAGCTGTTTTTT; CDR3 protein: CASSYREERAGELFF
V gene: TRBV5-1; J gene: TRBJ2-5; D gene: TRBD2; clone size: NA; CDR3 DNA: TGCGCCAGCAGCTGGAAACTAGCGGGGGGCGGTGAGACCCAGTACTTC; CDR3 protein: CASSWKLAGGGETQYF
V gene: TRBV6-6; J gene: TRBJ2-7; D gene: NA; clone size: NA; CDR3 DNA: TGTGCCAGCAGTTACCAAGGGGCCAGCTCCTACGAGCAGTACTTC; CDR3 protein: CASSYQGASSYEQYF
V gene: TRBV24-1; J gene: TRBJ2-5; D gene: TRBD1; clone size: NA; CDR3 DNA: TGTGCCACCAGTGGAAAGGACAGGGTTTTCGAGACCCAGTACTTC; CDR3 protein: CATSGKDRVFETQYF
V gene: TRBV27; J gene: TRBJ2-1; D gene: NA; clone size: NA; CDR3 DNA: TGTGCCAGCAGTTCCCGACCGGGCAATGAGCAGTTCTTC; CDR3 protein: CASSSRPGNEQFF
V gene: TRBV20-1; J gene: TRBJ2-7; D gene: TRBD2; clone size: few; CDR3 DNA: TGCAGTGCCCTACTAGCGGGGGGAGTGTACGAGCAGTACTTC; CDR3 protein: CSALLAGGVYEQYF
V gene: TRBV20-1; J gene: TRBJ1-1; D gene: NA; clone size: NA; CDR3 DNA: TGCAGTGCTAGTAGGAACACTGAAGCTTTCTTT; CDR3 protein: CSASRNTEAFF
V gene: TRBV4-3; J gene: TRBJ2-5; D gene: TRBD2; clone size: NA; CDR3 DNA: TGCGCCAGCAGCCACGGAGGGGGGCGAGCGGGAGAAGAGACCCAGTACTTC; CDR3 protein: CASSHGGGRAGEETQYF
V gene: TRBV7-9; J gene: TRBJ2-5; D gene: NA; clone size: few; CDR3 DNA: TGTGCCAGCAGCCCGGCGGTGGGGGAGAAGACCCAGTACTTC; CDR3 protein: CASSPAVGEKTQYF
V gene: TRBV7-3; J gene: TRBJ2-7; D gene: NA; clone size: NA; CDR3 DNA: TGTGCCAGCAGCCAGTTCGCAGAGCCGCGCTCCTACGAGCAGTACTTC; CDR3 protein: CASSQFAEPRSYEQYF